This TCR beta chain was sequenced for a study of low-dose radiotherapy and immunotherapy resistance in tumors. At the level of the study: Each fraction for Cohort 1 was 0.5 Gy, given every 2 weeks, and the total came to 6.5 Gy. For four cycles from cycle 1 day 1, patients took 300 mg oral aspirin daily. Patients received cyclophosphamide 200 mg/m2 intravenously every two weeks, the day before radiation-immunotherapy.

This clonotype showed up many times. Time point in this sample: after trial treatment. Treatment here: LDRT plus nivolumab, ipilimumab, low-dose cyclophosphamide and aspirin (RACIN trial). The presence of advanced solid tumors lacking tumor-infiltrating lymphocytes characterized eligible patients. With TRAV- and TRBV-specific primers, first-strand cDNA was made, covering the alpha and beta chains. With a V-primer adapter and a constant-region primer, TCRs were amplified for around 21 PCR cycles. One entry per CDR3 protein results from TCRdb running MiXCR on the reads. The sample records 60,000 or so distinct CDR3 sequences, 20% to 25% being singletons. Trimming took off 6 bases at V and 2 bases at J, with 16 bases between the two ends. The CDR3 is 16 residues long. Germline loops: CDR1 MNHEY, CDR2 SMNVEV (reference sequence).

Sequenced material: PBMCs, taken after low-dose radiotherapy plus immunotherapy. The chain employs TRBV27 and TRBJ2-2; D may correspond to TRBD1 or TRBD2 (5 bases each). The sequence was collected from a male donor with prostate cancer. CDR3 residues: CASSLGVGVNTGELFF. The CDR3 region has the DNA TGTGCCAGCAGCCTAGGGGTCGGGGTAAACACCGGGGAGCTGTTTTTT.